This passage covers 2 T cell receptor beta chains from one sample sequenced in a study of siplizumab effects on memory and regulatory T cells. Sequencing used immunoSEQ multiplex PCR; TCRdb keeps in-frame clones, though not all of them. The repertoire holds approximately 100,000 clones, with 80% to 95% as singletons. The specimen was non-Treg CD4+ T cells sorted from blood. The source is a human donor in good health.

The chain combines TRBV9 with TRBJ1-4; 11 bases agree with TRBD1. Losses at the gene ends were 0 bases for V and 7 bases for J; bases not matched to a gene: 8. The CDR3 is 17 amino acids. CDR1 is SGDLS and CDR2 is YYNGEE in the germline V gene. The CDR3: CASSVGGTGGFGEKLFF. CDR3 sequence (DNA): TGTGCCAGCAGCGTAGGTGGGACAGGGGGTTTTGGTGAAAAACTGTTTTTT.

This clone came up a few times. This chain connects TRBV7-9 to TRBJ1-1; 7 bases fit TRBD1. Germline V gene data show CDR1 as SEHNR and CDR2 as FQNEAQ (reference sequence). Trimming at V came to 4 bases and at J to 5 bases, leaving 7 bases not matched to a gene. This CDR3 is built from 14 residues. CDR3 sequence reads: CASSSPGGMTEAFF. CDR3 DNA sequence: TGTGCCAGCAGCTCCCCAGGGGGGATGACTGAAGCTTTCTTT.